Shown below are 13 T cell receptor beta chains from a single sample sequenced in a study of shared clonotypes between healthy human individuals. Only in-frame clones appear in the TCRdb table, and some are missing; sequencing was by immunoSEQ multiplex PCR. The sample has about 2,500,000 clones; 90% to 95% are singletons. The material sequenced was naive CD4+ T cells sorted from blood. Documented subset: CD45RA+ positively selected. All receptors derive from a man aged 18 to 29 in good health.

The chain employs TRBV6-6 and TRBJ1-3, with 9 bases matching TRBD1. The V gene's germline CDR1 is MNHNY and CDR2 SVGAGI (reference sequence). This CDR3 region has 14 residues. J lost 6 bases, V lost 6 bases, and 6 bases had no gene match. The chain's CDR3 is CASRGQGHVNTIYF. CDR3 nucleotide sequence: TGTGCCAGCAGGGGACAGGGTCACGTAAACACCATATATTTT.

Turning to this clone: Other DNA variants within this sample encode the same CDR3. The rearrangement joins TRBV6-5 to TRBJ1-5, with a tentative D call TRBD1 (6 bases). This CDR3 region has 15 residues. Germline V gene data show CDR1 as MNHEY and CDR2 as SVGAGI. V was pared by 0 bases and J by 4 bases, with 10 bases between. The CDR3 nucleotides read TGTGCCAGCAGTTACTCGCGGGGGCTGAATCAGCCCCAGCATTTT. Its translation is CASSYSRGLNQPQHF.

DNA of the CDR3: TGCGCCAGCAGCGGGCCCGGCGTCGGCTACACCTTC. Protein product: CASSGPGVGYTF. This chain uses TRBV23-1 with TRBJ1-2; D is uncertain. TRBV23-1 is an open reading frame, and its role is uncertain. CDR3 length: 12 amino acids. Trimming shortened V by 6 bases and J by 8 bases, and 13 bases separated the two germline ends.

Turning to this clone: Other DNA sequences within the sample encode an identical CDR3. V is TRBV27 and J is TRBJ1-6; the D is unclear. The CDR3 sequence is 15 residues long. Trimming cost V 2 bases and J 0 bases, with 5 bases left between them. CDR1 is MNHEY, CDR2 SMNVEV, per germline (reference sequence). The CDR3 bases are TGTGCCAGCAGTTTAGGGAGCTCCTATAATTCACCCCTCCACTTT. This translates into CASSLGSSYNSPLHF.

The gene calls are TRBV10-2 and TRBJ1-2; the D is unclear. This CDR3 has 11 amino acids. Per the germline V gene, CDR1 is WSHSY and CDR2 is SAAADI. V gave up 2 bases and J gave up 4 bases, with 2 bases separating them. The DNA for the CDR3 is TGCGCCAGCAGTGAGAGCTATGGCTACACCTTC. It translates to CASSESYGYTF.

This clone was detected once. Distinct nucleotide sequences in the sample also encode this CDR3. CDR3 DNA sequence: TGCAGCGTAGGACAGAGACTGAACACTGAAGCTTTCTTT. Encoded protein: CSVGQRLNTEAFF. The J gene is TRBJ1-1, the V gene TRBV29-1, with a weak D call TRBD1 (6 bases). The germline V gene encodes CDR1 SQVTM and CDR2 ANQGSEA. Trimming took off 6 bases at V and 0 bases at J, with 11 bases between the two ends. The CDR3 loop spans 13 amino acids.

V and J are TRBV19 and TRBJ2-5, with D unclear. Germline CDR1 reads LNHDA; CDR2 reads SQIVND (reference sequence). Between the trimmed V and J ends, which lost 1 base and 5 bases, there was a span of 8 bases. The CDR3 spans 13 residues. The CDR3 protein is CASSIVPLETQYF. CDR3 coding DNA: TGTGCCAGTAGTATAGTCCCGTTGGAGACCCAGTACTTC.

The chain has TRBV5-6 and TRBJ1-4, with TRBD1 identical over 8 bases. The CDR3 is made up of 16 amino acids. Trimming at V came to 4 bases and at J to 7 bases, leaving 12 bases not matched to a gene. Germline V gives CDR1 SGHDT, CDR2 YYEEEE. The CDR3 DNA sequence: TGTGCCAGCAGCCTTACCGGACAGGGCGGAGGTGAAAAACTGTTTTTT. It encodes CASSLTGQGGGEKLFF.

On this clone: Other DNA sequences in the sample encode the same CDR3. The chain's CDR3 is CASSVVSGGPDTQYF. The DNA for the CDR3 is TGTGCCAGCAGCGTAGTTAGCGGAGGGCCAGATACGCAGTATTTT. This chain connects TRBV9 to TRBJ2-3; D possibly corresponds to TRBD2 (6 bases). V lost 0 bases and J lost 4, with 12 bases in between. The CDR3 is 15 amino acids. Germline V gene lookup returns CDR1 SGDLS and CDR2 YYNGEE.

This sequence joins TRBV12-5 and TRBJ2-5; the D gene is possibly TRBD1 (6 bases). The CDR3 is 18 residues long. Germline CDR1 and CDR2: LGHNT and FRNRAP. V was trimmed by 2 bases and J by 0 bases, leaving 19 bases between them. CDR3 sequence: CASGLLRTTGLYQETQYF. The CDR3 nucleotides read TGTGCTAGTGGTTTGCTCCGAACGACAGGCCTGTACCAAGAGACCCAGTACTTC.

The chain has TRBV6-1 and TRBJ2-7, with no clear D. Trimming pared 3 bases from V and 1 base from J, leaving 19 bases between. CDR1 MNHNS and CDR2 SASEGT come from the germline V gene. CDR3 length: 17 residues. CDR3 bases: TGTGCCAGCAGTGATTTCCGCCGGTTCATTGGGTCCTACGAGCAGTACTTC. This gives the protein CASSDFRRFIGSYEQYF.

On this clone: This sample includes further DNA sequences coding for the same CDR3. The chain couples TRBV7-2 to TRBJ2-7, with 11 bases aligning to TRBD2. V dropped 6 bases and J dropped 3; count of bases not matched to a gene: 7. Germline-derived CDR1 and CDR2 are SGHTA and FQGNSA. The CDR3 extends over 15 amino acids. The DNA of the CDR3 is TGTGCCAGCAGTCCGGGACTAGCGGAAGTCTACGAGCAGTACTTC. It specifies CASSPGLAEVYEQYF.

This CDR3 is CASSPLGRGGLETQYF. In nucleotides, the CDR3 is TGTGCCAGCAGCCCTTTGGGACGTGGGGGTTTGGAGACCCAGTACTTC. The chain recombines TRBV13 with TRBJ2-5; either TRBD1 or TRBD2 may supply D (5 bases each). The CDR3 runs to 16 residues. V was shortened by 5 bases and J by 5 bases, with 21 bases between the two germline ends. Germline V lookup: CDR1 PRHDT, CDR2 FYEKMQ (reference sequence).